This is a list of T cell receptor beta chains from one sample in a study of shared clonotypes between healthy human individuals. Some clones are missing from TCRdb's copy, which holds only in-frame ones; the method was immunoSEQ multiplex PCR. The table includes about 2.2 million clones, 93% detected once. Sequenced: naive CD8+ T cells from PBMCs. Every receptor here comes from a man aged 18 to 30 in good health. Some clones in this sample may be carry-over from other donors' samples. The conserved cysteine and the conserved F or W are not part of the CDR3 here.

v_call	j_call	cdr3_aa
TRBV19	TRBJ1-1	ASTWRGNTEAF
TRBV19	TRBJ1-5	ASSIEGTGYQPQH
TRBV7-8	TRBJ2-3	ASSLAGVADTQY
TRBV20-1	TRBJ2-7	SARGGYEQY
TRBV29-1	TRBJ1-2	SVEVGDGYT
TRBV29-1	TRBJ2-1	SVESYRTGNNEQF
TRBV5-4	TRBJ2-6	ASSPPRGAGGTGANVLT
TRBV28	TRBJ2-2	ASTNLRGTGELF
TRBV28	TRBJ2-7	ASRRLAGPYEQY
TRBV7-2	TRBJ1-3	ASSLLGGAWNTIY
TRBV27	TRBJ2-7	ASSLGSRRYEQY
TRBV27	TRBJ2-7	ASSAWRTGFEQY
TRBV19	TRBJ2-7	ASSIARLPNYEQY
TRBV9	TRBJ1-5	ASSKGGTGGSPQH
TRBV2	TRBJ2-1	ASSELRGSYNEQF
TRBV27	TRBJ1-2	ASSLFPEISYGYT
TRBV6-5	TRBJ1-1	ASSYFVNTEAF
TRBV11-2	TRBJ2-5	ASSVGQGAIETQY
TRBV5-1	TRBJ2-1	ASSLESSGSSYNEQF
TRBV5-6	TRBJ2-7	ASSPEGDWGEQY
TRBV4-1	TRBJ1-3	ASSQDEGTGNTIY
TRBV10-3	TRBJ1-2	AINRGEGGYT
TRBV13	TRBJ2-7	ASSFIAGSYEQY
TRBV6-5	TRBJ2-7	ASSPRGWSYEQY
TRBV9	TRBJ1-3	ASSASGTLNTIY
TRBV4-1	TRBJ2-1	ASSQVLKDRVPNEQF
TRBV29-1	TRBJ2-3	SVLWGSTDTQY
TRBV7-9	TRBJ2-1	ASRPPGAYNEQF
TRBV5-4	TRBJ2-7	ASSWGLEAYEQY
TRBV2	TRBJ2-1	ASSDKRRGGTRAYNEQF
TRBV7-3	TRBJ2-7	ASSPDGYEQY
TRBV29-1	TRBJ1-2	SVSSASGGGVYGYT
TRBV27	TRBJ2-2	ASSWVPKAGELF